Following are 16 T cell receptor beta chains from one sample sequenced in a study of shared clonotypes between healthy human individuals. TCRdb's copy holds only in-frame clones and misses some; the assay was immunoSEQ multiplex PCR. This sample carries about 960,000 clones, 76% of them seen once, and the ten largest clones take around 1.4%. Sequencing used memory CD4+ T cells sorted from blood. Specified subset: CD45RA-negative fraction. These receptor sequences come from a man aged 18 to 30 in good health.

The genes are TRBV7-2 and TRBJ2-3; 8 bases map to TRBD2. The CDR3 runs 13 residues. The V gene's germline CDR1 is SGHTA and CDR2 FQGNSA. Trimming took 7 bases from V and 4 from J; bases not matched to a gene: 4. The CDR3 protein is CASKRGGSDTQYF. CDR3 DNA: TGTGCCAGCAAACGGGGGGGCTCAGATACGCAGTATTTT.

The chain employs TRBV10-1 and TRBJ2-4; D not certain. The germline V and J ends were trimmed by 0 bases and 9 bases, with 12 bases remaining between them. In germline, CDR1 is WNHNN, CDR2 SYGVQD (reference sequence). The CDR3 totals 14 residues. The CDR3 region is CASSESSVPSIQYF. In DNA, the CDR3 is TGCGCCAGCAGTGAGTCCTCGGTTCCGTCCATTCAGTACTTC.

This clone was recorded at least ten times. Distinct nucleotide sequences in the sample also encode this CDR3. V is TRBV9 and J is TRBJ2-1; 8 bases line up with TRBD1. CDR3 length: 16 residues. Germline lookup yields CDR1 SGDLS and CDR2 YYNGEE. The ends lost 0 bases at V and 0 bases at J; junction bases unmatched: 2. Here the CDR3 reads CASSVEGQGSYNEQFF. CDR3 nucleotides: TGTGCCAGCAGCGTAGAAGGACAGGGCTCCTACAATGAGCAGTTCTTC.

On this clone: Within the sample, other DNA sequences also encode this same CDR3. The chain joins TRBV20-1 to TRBJ2-5; unclear D gene. The V end lost 6 bases, the J end lost 1 base, and 3 bases lay between the germline ends. CDR1 is DFQATT and CDR2 is SNEGSKA in the germline V gene (reference sequence). The CDR3 extends over 10 amino acids. In DNA form, the CDR3 reads TGCAGTGCGAGCCAAGAGACCCAGTACTTC. This codes for CSASQETQYF.

The chain links TRBV4-3 to TRBJ1-1; D is possibly TRBD1 (5 bases). The CDR3 is 15 residues long. Germline V gene sequence: CDR1 LGHNA, CDR2 YSLEER. The ends were cut back, 4 bases at V and 1 base at J, with 13 bases in the middle. For the CDR3, the DNA is TGCGCCAGCAGCCCACAGGTCGACAGGAACACTGAAGCTTTCTTT. It codes for CASSPQVDRNTEAFF.

The chain employs TRBV27 and TRBJ1-1; D gene uncertain. This CDR3 has 13 residues. V shed 6 bases and J shed 1 base, with 9 bases lying between them. Germline V gives CDR1 MNHEY, CDR2 SMNVEV (reference sequence). The CDR3 here is CASRPNSNTEAFF. CDR3 in DNA: TGTGCCAGCAGACCAAATTCGAACACTGAAGCTTTCTTT.

The chain has TRBV27 and TRBJ2-7; TRBD1 aligns across 8 bases. This CDR3 spans 16 amino acids. The trim removed 5 bases at V and 5 bases at J, leaving 14 bases unmatched. Germline values: CDR1 MNHEY, CDR2 SMNVEV (reference sequence). Written as DNA, the CDR3 is TGTGCCAGCAGTCCGCAGCGACAGGGGATTAGCCACGAGCAGTACTTC. This encodes CASSPQRQGISHEQYF.

The V gene is TRBV5-4, the J gene TRBJ2-7; 7 nucleotides match TRBD1. The CDR3 has 16 residues. V was clipped by 3 bases and J by 0 bases; unmatched bases: 9. CDR1 is SGHNT and CDR2 is YYREEE in the germline V gene (reference sequence). For the CDR3, the DNA is TGTGCCAGCAGCTCCTCCGGGACAGTCCTCTCCTACGAGCAGTACTTC. Translation gives CASSSSGTVLSYEQYF.

The chain employs TRBV28 and TRBJ1-5; D is ambiguous. Germline lookup yields CDR1 MDHEN and CDR2 SYDVKM. The CDR3 loop spans 16 amino acids. Trimming left V 1 base short and J 0 bases short, with 10 bases between. CDR3 sequence (DNA): TGTGCCAGCAGTTTATCGGTACTCCTTAGCAATCAGCCCCAGCATTTT. This codes for CASSLSVLLSNQPQHF.

The chain carries TRBV12-5 and TRBJ2-7, with TRBD1 identical over 7 bases. The CDR3 consists of 13 residues. Germline values: CDR1 LGHNT, CDR2 FRNRAP. V was clipped by 8 bases and J by 6 bases; unmatched bases: 10. CDR3 sequence: CASSSDRRAEQYF. The CDR3 region has the DNA TGTGCTAGTTCCTCGGACAGGAGAGCCGAGCAGTACTTC.

The V call is TRBV30, the J call TRBJ1-1; TRBD1 might be the D (5 bases). This CDR3 is 14 amino acids long. CDR1 is GTSNPN, CDR2 SVGIG, per germline (reference sequence). The V gene lost 0 bases and the J gene lost 0 bases, with 8 bases spanning the gap. The CDR3 reads CAWSVGTVNTEAFF. CDR3 nucleotides: TGTGCCTGGAGTGTGGGGACGGTGAACACTGAAGCTTTCTTT. The full variable domain, rest sourced from reference TRBV30 and TRBJ1-1, is SQTIHQWPATLVQPVGSPLSLECTVEGTSNPNLYWYRQAAGRGLQLLFYSVGIGQISSEVPQNLSASRPQDRQFILSSKKLLLSDSGFYLCAWSVGTVNTEAFFGQGTRLTVV.

V gene TRBV30 combines with J gene TRBJ2-3, with TRBD2 matching 8 bases. The V gene end was trimmed by 5 bases and the J gene end by 5 bases; junction bases not matched to a gene: 12. CDR1 is GTSNPN and CDR2 is SVGIG in the germline V gene (reference sequence). This CDR3 comprises 15 residues. This chain's CDR3 is CAWSLGRGGLDTQYF. The CDR3 nucleotides are TGTGCCTGGTCCCTCGGACGGGGGGGCTTAGATACGCAGTATTTT. The entire variable domain, with the rest obtained from reference TRBV30 and TRBJ2-3, is as follows: SQTIHQWPATLVQPVGSPLSLECTVEGTSNPNLYWYRQAAGRGLQLLFYSVGIGQISSEVPQNLSASRPQDRQFILSSKKLLLSDSGFYLCAWSLGRGGLDTQYFGPGTRLTVL.

CDR3 amino acids: CSVEGSEDYNEQFF. The CDR3 region has the DNA TGCAGCGTTGAAGGTAGCGAAGATTACAATGAGCAGTTCTTC. The chain combines TRBV29-1 with TRBJ2-1; perhaps TRBD2 as D (5 bases). This CDR3 spans 14 amino acids. Germline assignment: CDR1 SQVTM and CDR2 ANQGSEA. Trimming pared 1 base from V and 4 bases from J, leaving 11 bases between.

This chain links TRBV28 with TRBJ1-1, with TRBD1 identical over 7 bases. CDR3 length: 15 residues. Per germline, CDR1 MDHEN and CDR2 SYDVKM. Trimming at V came to 8 bases and at J to 5 bases, leaving 14 bases not matched to a gene. CDR3: CASGAPTGVKTEAFF. CDR3 DNA sequence: TGTGCCAGCGGGGCCCCCACAGGGGTAAAGACTGAAGCTTTCTTT.

The chain recombines TRBV6-1 with TRBJ1-2; TRBD1 matches 7 bases. Germline V CDR1 and CDR2: MNHNS, SASEGT. The CDR3 has 14 residues. Losses at the gene ends were 5 bases for V and 6 bases for J; bases not matched to a gene: 9. CDR3 loop: CASSPRQGSDGYTF. CDR3 DNA: TGTGCCAGCAGTCCGAGACAGGGAAGCGATGGCTACACCTTC.

This rearrangement joins TRBV29-1 to TRBJ1-1; D not resolved. This CDR3 comprises 13 residues. V lost 1 base, J lost 0 bases, and 6 bases lay in between. Germline lookup yields CDR1 SQVTM and CDR2 ANQGSEA. The CDR3: CSVEVGMNTEAFF. CDR3 bases: TGCAGCGTTGAAGTGGGTATGAACACTGAAGCTTTCTTT.